This T cell receptor (beta chain) stems from a study of technical replicates of blood from a few donors. The CDR3 totals 16 residues. Germline CDR1 reads MDHEN; CDR2 reads SYDVKM. Between the trimmed V and J ends, which lost 5 bases and 1 base, there was a span of 17 bases. Data came from immunoSEQ multiplex PCR; TCRdb stores just in-frame clones and leaves some out. Found here are approximately 70,000 clones, roughly nine tenths of them singletons; the top ten hold roughly 0.4%. The specimen was T cells isolated from PBMCs. This receptor was obtained from a human donor in good health. The chain recombines TRBV28 with TRBJ2-5; perhaps TRBD1 as D (5 bases). CDR3 protein: CASSLLEQAPQETQYF. The CDR3 DNA follows: TGTGCCAGCAGTCTTCTTGAACAGGCCCCCCAAGAGACCCAGTACTTC.